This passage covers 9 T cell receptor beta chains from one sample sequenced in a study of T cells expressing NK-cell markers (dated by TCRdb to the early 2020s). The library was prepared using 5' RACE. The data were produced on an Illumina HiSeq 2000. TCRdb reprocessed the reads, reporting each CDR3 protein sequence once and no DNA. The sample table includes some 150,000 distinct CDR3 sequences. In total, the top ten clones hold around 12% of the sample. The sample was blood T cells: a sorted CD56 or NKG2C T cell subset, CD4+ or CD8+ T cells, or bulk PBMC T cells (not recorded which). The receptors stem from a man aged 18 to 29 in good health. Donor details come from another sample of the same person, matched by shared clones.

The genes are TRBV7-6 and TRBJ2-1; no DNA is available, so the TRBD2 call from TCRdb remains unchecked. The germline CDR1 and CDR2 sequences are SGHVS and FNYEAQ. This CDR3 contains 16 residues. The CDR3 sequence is CASSLGLAGLRDEQFF.

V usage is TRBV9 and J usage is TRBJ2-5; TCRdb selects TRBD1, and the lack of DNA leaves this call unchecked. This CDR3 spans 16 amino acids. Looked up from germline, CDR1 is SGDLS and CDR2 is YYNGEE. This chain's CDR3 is CASSVVPGARQETQYF.

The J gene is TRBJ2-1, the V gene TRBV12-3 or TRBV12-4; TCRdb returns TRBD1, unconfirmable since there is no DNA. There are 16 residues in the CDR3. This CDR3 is CASSSRPGQGSDEQFF.

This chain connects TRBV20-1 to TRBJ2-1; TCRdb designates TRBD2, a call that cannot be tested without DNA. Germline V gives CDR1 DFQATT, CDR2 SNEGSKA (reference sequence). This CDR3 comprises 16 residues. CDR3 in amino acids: CSALASGMGSYNEQFF.

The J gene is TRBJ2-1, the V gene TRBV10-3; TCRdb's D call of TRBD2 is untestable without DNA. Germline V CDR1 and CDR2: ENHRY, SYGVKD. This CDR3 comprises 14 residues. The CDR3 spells CAISGLAGDNEQFF.

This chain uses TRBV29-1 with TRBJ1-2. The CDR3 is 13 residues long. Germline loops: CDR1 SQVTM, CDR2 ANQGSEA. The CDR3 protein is CSVSPYGSYGYTF.

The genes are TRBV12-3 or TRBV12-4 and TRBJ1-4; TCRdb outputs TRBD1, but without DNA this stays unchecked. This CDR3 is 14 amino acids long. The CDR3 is CASSLIEGVEKLFF.

This CDR3 is CASRGTGTQYF. This rearrangement joins TRBV6-6 to TRBJ2-3. The germline V gene has CDR1 MNHNY and CDR2 SVGAGI (reference sequence). The CDR3 runs 11 residues.

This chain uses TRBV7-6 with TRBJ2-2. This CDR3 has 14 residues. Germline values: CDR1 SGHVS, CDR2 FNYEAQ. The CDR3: CASSQTQNTGELFF.